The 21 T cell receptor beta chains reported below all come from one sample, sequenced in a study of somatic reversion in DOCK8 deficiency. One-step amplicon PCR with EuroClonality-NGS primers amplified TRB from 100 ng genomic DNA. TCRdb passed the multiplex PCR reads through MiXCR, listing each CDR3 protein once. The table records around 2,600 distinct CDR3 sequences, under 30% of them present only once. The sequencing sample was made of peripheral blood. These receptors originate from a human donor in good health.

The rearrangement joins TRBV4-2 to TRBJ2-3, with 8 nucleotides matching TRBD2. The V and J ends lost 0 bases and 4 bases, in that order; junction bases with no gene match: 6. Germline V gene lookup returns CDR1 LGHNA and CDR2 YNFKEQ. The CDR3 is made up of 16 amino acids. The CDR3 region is CASSQDFGRGADTQYF. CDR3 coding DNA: TGTGCCAGCAGCCAAGATTTCGGGAGGGGGGCAGATACGCAGTATTTT.

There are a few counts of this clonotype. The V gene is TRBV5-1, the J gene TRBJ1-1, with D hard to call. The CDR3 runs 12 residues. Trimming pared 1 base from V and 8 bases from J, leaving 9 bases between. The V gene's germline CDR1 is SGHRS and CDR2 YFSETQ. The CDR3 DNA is TGCGCCAGCAGCTTGACTCCGAAAGAAGCTTTCTTT. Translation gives CASSLTPKEAFF.

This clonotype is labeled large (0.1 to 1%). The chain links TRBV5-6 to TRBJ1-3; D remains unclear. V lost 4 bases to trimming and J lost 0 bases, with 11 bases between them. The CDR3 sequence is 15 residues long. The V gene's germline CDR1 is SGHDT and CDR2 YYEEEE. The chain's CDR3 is CASSRRASSGNTIYF. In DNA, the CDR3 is TGTGCCAGCAGCCGGCGCGCTAGCTCTGGAAACACCATATATTTT.

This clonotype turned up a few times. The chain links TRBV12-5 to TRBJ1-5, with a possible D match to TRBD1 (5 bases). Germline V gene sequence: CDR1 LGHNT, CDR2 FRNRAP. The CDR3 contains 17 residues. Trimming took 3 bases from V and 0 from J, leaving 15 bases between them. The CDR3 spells CASGFDRTGYSNQPQHF. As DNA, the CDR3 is TGTGCTAGTGGTTTCGACAGAACTGGGTATAGCAATCAGCCCCAGCATTTT.

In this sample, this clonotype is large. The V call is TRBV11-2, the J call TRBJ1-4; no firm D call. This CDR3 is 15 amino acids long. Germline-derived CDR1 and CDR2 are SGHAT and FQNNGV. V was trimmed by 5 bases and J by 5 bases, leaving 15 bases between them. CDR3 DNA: TGTGCCAGCAGCCCCCCCGGGTGGGGAAATGAAAAACTGTTTTTT. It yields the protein CASSPPGWGNEKLFF.

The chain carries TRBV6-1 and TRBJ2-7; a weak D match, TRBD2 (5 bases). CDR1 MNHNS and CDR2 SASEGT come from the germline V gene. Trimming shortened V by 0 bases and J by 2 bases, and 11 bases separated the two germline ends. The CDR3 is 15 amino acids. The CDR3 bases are TGTGCCAGCAGTGAAGCGACCAGCGGAGCCTACGAGCAGTACTTC. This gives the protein CASSEATSGAYEQYF.

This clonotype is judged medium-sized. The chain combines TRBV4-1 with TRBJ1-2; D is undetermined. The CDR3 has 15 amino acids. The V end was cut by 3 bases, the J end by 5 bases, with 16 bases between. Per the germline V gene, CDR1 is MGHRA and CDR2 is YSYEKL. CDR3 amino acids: CASSQAGSGLYGYTF. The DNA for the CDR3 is TGCGCCAGCAGCCAGGCCGGATCAGGATTATATGGCTACACCTTC.

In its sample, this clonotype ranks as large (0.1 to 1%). CDR3 sequence: CAWSATTGAQPQHF. CDR3 DNA sequence: TGTGCCTGGAGTGCCACTACAGGGGCCCAGCCCCAGCATTTT. This chain joins TRBV30 and TRBJ1-5; 7 bases are shared with TRBD1. V trimming: 1 base; J trimming: 7 bases; junction bases outside the gene matches: 7. This CDR3 region has 14 residues. From germline, CDR1 is GTSNPN and CDR2 SVGIG (reference sequence). Full variable domain (rest looked up from reference TRBV30 and TRBJ1-5): SQTIHQWPATLVQPVGSPLSLECTVEGTSNPNLYWYRQAAGRGLQLLFYSVGIGQISSEVPQNLSASRPQDRQFILSSKKLLLSDSGFYLCAWSATTGAQPQHFGDGTRLSIL.

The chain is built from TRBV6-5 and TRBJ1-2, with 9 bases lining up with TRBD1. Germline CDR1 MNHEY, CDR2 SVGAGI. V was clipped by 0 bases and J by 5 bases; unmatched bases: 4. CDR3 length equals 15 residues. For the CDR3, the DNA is TGTGCCAGCAGTTACTCGGGACAGGGTTGGTATGGCTACACCTTC. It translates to CASSYSGQGWYGYTF.

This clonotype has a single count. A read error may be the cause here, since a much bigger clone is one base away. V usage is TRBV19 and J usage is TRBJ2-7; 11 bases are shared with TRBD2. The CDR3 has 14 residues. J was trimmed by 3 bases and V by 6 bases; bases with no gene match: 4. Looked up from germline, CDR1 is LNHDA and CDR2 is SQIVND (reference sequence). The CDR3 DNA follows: TGTGCCAGTAGACTAGCGGGAGAGCACTACGAGCAGTACTTC. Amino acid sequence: CASRLAGEHYEQYF.

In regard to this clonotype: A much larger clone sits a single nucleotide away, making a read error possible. CDR3 sequence reads: CASAYRAFRTDTQYF. As DNA, the CDR3 is TGTGCCAGTGCATACAGGGCTTTTAGGACAGATACGCAGTATTTT. The chain recombines TRBV19 with TRBJ2-3; tentative D call: TRBD1 (6 bases). Trimming took 8 bases from V and 3 from J, leaving 18 bases between them. The germline V gene encodes CDR1 LNHDA and CDR2 SQIVND (reference sequence). This CDR3 region has 15 residues.

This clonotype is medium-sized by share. The CDR3 sequence: CASSITGTEPNNEQFF. The CDR3 DNA is TGTGCCAGCAGCATTACCGGGACAGAGCCAAACAATGAGCAGTTCTTC. V gene TRBV4-2 combines with J gene TRBJ2-1, with 7 bases aligning to TRBD1. The CDR3 is 16 amino acids. The germline gives CDR1 LGHNA, CDR2 YNFKEQ. The trim removed 5 bases at V and 5 bases at J, leaving 12 bases unmatched.

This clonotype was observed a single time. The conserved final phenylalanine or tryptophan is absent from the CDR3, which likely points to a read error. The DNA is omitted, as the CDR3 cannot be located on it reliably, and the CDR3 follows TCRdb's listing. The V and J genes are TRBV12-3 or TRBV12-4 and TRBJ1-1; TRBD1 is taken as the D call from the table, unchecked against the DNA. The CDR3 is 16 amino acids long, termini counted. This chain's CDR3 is CASTFKQARARTEASL.

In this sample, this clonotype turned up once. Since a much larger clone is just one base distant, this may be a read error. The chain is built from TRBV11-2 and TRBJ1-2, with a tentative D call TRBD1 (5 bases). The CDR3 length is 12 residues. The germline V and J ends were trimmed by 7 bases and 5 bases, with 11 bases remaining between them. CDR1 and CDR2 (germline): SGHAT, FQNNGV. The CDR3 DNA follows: TGTGCCAGCAACCCCGGGGGGTATGGCTACACCTTC. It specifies CASNPGGYGYTF.

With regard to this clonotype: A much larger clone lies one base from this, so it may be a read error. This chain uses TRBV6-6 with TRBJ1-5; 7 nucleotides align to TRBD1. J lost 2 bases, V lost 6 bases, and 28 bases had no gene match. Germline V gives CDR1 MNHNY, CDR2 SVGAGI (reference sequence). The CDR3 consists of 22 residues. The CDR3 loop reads CASRRDRLAGQRAGDGNQPQHF. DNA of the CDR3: TGTGCCAGCAGGAGGGATAGACTAGCGGGACAGAGGGCAGGGGATGGCAATCAGCCCCAGCATTTT.

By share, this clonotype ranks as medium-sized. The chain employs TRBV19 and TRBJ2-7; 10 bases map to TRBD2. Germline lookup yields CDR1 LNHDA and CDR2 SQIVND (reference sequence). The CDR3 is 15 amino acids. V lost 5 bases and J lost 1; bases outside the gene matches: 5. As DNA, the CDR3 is TGTGCCAGTAGTTCGACTAGCGGGCCGTCCTACGAGCAGTACTTC. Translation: CASSSTSGPSYEQYF. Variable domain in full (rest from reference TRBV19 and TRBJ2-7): DGGITQSPKYLFRKEGQNVTLSCEQNLNHDAMYWYRQDPGQGLRLIYYSQIVNDFQKGDIAEGYSVSREKKESFPLTVTSAQKNPTAFYLCASSSTSGPSYEQYFGPGTRLTVT.

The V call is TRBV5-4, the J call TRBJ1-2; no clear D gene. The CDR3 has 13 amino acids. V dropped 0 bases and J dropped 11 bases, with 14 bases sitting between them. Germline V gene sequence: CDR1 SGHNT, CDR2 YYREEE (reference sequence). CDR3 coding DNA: TGTGCCAGCAGCTTGGCCTCCCCGGGAGGTTACACCTTC. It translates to CASSLASPGGYTF.

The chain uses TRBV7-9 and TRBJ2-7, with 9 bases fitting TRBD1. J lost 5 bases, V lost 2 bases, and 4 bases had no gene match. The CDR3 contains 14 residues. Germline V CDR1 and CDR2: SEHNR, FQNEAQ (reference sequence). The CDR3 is CASSLPGTGNEQYF. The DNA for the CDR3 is TGTGCCAGCAGCTTACCCGGGACAGGGAACGAGCAGTACTTC.

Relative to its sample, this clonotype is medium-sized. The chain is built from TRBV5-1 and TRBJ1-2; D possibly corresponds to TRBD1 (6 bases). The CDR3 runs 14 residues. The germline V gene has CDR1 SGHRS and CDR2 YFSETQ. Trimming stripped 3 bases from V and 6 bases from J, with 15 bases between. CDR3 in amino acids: CASSSGTRGDGYTF. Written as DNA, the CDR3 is TGCGCCAGCAGCTCCGGGACACGGGGGGATGGCTACACCTTC.

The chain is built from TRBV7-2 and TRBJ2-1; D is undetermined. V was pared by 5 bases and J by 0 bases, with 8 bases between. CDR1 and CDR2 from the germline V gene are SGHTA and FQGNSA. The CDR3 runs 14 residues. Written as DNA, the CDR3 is TGTGCCAGCAGCCCAACCAGCTCCTACAATGAGCAGTTCTTC. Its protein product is CASSPTSSYNEQFF.

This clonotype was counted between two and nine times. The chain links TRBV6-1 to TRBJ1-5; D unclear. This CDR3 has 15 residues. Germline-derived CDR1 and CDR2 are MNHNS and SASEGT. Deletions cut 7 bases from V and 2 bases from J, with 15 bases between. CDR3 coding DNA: TGTGCCAGCAAGTACGTGAATATAGGCAATCAGCCCCAGCATTTT. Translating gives CASKYVNIGNQPQHF.